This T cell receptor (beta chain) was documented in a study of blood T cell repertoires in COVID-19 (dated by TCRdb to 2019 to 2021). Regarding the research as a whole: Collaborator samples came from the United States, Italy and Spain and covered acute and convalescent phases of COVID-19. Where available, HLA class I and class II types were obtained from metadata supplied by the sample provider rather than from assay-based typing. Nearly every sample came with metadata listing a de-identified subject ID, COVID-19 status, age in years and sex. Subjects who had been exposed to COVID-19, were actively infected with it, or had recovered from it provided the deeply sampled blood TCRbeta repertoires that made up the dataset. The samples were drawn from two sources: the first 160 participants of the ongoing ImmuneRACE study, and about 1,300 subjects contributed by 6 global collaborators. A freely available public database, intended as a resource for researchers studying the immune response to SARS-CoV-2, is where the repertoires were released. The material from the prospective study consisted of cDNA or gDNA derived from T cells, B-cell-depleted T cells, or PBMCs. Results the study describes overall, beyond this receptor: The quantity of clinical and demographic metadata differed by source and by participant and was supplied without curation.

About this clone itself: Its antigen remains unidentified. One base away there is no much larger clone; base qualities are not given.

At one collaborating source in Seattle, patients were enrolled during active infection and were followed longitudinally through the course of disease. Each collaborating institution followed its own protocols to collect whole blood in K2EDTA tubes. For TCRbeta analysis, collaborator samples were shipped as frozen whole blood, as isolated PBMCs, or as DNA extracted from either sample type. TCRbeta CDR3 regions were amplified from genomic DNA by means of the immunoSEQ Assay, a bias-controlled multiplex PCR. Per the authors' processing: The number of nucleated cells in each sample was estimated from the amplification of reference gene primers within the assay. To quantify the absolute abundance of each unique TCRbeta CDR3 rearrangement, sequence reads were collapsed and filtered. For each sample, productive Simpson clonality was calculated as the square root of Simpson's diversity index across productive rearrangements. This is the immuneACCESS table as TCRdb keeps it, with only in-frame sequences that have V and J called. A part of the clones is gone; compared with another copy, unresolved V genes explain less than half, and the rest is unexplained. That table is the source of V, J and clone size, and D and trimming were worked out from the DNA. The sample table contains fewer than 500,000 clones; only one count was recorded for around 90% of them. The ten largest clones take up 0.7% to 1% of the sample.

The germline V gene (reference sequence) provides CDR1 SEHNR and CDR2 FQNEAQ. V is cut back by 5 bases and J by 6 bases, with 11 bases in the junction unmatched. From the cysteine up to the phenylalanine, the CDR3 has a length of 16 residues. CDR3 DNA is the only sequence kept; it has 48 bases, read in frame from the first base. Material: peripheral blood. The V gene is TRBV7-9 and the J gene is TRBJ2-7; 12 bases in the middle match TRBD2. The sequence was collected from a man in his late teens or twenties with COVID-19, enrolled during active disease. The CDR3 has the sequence CASSTWSSGGAAEQYF. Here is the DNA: TGTGCCAGCAGCACGTGGTCTAGCGGGGGGGCGGCCGAGCAGTACTTC.